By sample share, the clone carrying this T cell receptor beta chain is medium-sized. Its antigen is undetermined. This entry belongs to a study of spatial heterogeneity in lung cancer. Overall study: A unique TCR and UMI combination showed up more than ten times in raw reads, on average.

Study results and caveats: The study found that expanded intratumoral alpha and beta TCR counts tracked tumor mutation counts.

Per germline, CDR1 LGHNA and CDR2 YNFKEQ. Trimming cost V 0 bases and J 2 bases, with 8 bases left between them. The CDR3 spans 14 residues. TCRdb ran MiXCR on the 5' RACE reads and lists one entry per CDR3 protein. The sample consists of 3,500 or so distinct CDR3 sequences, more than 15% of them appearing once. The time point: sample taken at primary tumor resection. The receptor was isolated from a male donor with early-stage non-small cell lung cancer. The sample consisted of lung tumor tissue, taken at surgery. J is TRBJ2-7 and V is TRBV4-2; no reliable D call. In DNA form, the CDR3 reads TGTGCCAGCAGCCAAGACAGTTTCCCCTACGAGCAGTACTTC. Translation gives CASSQDSFPYEQYF.